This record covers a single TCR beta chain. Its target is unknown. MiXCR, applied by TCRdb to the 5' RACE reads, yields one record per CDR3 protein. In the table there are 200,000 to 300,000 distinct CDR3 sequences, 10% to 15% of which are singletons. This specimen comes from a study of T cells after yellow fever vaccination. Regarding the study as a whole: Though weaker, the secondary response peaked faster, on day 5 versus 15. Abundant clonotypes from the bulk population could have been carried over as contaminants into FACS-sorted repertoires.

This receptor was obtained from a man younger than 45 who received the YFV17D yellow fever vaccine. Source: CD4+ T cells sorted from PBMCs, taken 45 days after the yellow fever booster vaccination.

For the CDR3, the DNA is TGTGCCAGCAGCACCGGGACTAGCCCCTACGAGCAGTACTTC. It encodes CASSTGTSPYEQYF. The chain couples TRBV7-2 to TRBJ2-7, with TRBD2 matching 9 bases. J gave up 2 bases and V 5 bases, and 4 bases lay outside the gene matches. Germline V CDR1 and CDR2: SGHTA, FQGNSA. CDR3 length: 14 residues. The entire variable domain, with the rest obtained from reference TRBV7-2 and TRBJ2-7, is as follows: GAGVSQSPSNKVTEKGKDVELRCDPISGHTALYWYRQSLGQGLEFLIYFQGNSAPDKSGLPSDRFSAERTGGSVSTLTIQRTQQEDSAVYLCASSTGTSPYEQYFGPGTRLTVT.